What follows are 27 T cell receptor beta chains derived from one specimen sequenced in a study of T-cell memory formation after mild COVID-19. TCRdb used MiXCR to reprocess the 5' RACE reads, holding one entry per CDR3 protein. The sample includes about 470,000 distinct CDR3 sequences, roughly 18% of them seen just once. Sequencing was carried out using PBMCs or a T cell subset sorted from them (not recorded which). These receptors all come from an adult woman who had mild COVID-19 (a few samples of this study predate the infection). Cell type and time point are not known.

The J gene is TRBJ2-7, the V gene TRBV20-1, with D possibly being TRBD2 (5 bases). The germline gives CDR1 DFQATT, CDR2 SNEGSKA (reference sequence). V was trimmed by 6 bases and J by 0 bases, leaving 12 bases between them. The CDR3 covers 13 residues. CDR3: CSAREFSSYEQYF. The DNA of the CDR3 is TGCAGTGCGAGGGAATTTAGCTCCTACGAGCAGTACTTC.

This clonotype was counted a few times. The V gene is TRBV4-2, the J gene TRBJ2-3; D is uncertain. Germline V gene lookup returns CDR1 LGHNA and CDR2 YNFKEQ. The V end lost 2 bases, the J end lost 11 bases, and 17 bases lay between the germline ends. The CDR3 has 14 residues. The DNA of the CDR3 is TGTGCCAGCAGCCAATCGCTAGTCGGCTCCTTGCAGTATTTT. It is translated as CASSQSLVGSLQYF.

Of note for this clonotype: A read error may account for a junction end that differs from germline. The chain links TRBV7-2 to TRBJ2-7; D not certain. This CDR3 has 15 residues. CDR1 is SGHTA and CDR2 is FQGNSA in the germline V gene. CDR3: CASSLAPLGSHEQYF. The CDR3 nucleotides read TGTGCCAGCAGCTTAGCTCCCCTTGGCTCCCACGAGCAGTACTTC.

This clonotype turned up a few times. The rearrangement joins TRBV5-1 to TRBJ2-5; TRBD1 aligns across 11 bases. The trim removed 2 bases at V and 6 bases at J, leaving 6 bases unmatched. This CDR3 region has 15 residues. Germline assignment: CDR1 SGHRS and CDR2 YFSETQ. The CDR3 protein is CASSLSGQGDKTQYF. The DNA for the CDR3 is TGCGCCAGCAGCTTATCGGGACAGGGGGATAAGACCCAGTACTTC.

The V gene is TRBV27, the J gene TRBJ2-7; no clear D. This CDR3 has 14 amino acids. V lost 2 bases to trimming and J lost 5 bases, with 13 bases between them. Germline CDR1 MNHEY, CDR2 SMNVEV (reference sequence). CDR3 DNA sequence: TGTGCCAGCAGTTTAGGGCTGGGGTTCAACGAGCAGTACTTC. The encoded protein is CASSLGLGFNEQYF.

The rearrangement uses TRBV20-1 and TRBJ1-6, with D tentatively TRBD1 (5 bases). The ends were cut back, 6 bases at V and 1 base at J, with 10 bases in the middle. This CDR3 region has 14 residues. CDR1 is DFQATT, CDR2 SNEGSKA, per germline (reference sequence). CDR3 sequence reads: CSASDSSYNSPLHF. The CDR3 nucleotides read TGCAGTGCGTCCGACAGTTCCTATAATTCACCCCTCCACTTT.

The chain has TRBV12-3 or TRBV12-4 and TRBJ1-2, with 9 bases matching TRBD1. Losses at the gene ends were 2 bases for V and 7 bases for J; bases not matched to a gene: 11. The CDR3 sequence is 16 residues long. This CDR3 reads CASSLNSDRGRSGYTF. The CDR3, as DNA: TGTGCCAGCAGTTTAAACAGCGACAGGGGGAGAAGTGGCTACACCTTC.

This sequence joins TRBV12-3 or TRBV12-4 and TRBJ2-2; 7 bases agree with TRBD2. The length of the CDR3 is 14 residues. The J segment lost 5 bases and the V segment lost 4 bases, leaving 4 bases of the junction unmatched. Written as DNA, the CDR3 is TGTGCCAGCAGTTGGGGGGGAGGGACCGGGGAGCTGTTTTTT. It encodes CASSWGGGTGELFF.

This clonotype was seen more than once but under ten times. The chain joins TRBV14 to TRBJ2-3; D ambiguous. The CDR3 has 12 amino acids. CDR1 is SGHDN, CDR2 FVKESK, per germline. V lost 4 bases and J lost 7, with 9 bases in between. This CDR3 reads CASSPNPYTQYF. DNA for the CDR3: TGTGCCAGCAGCCCCAACCCGTATACGCAGTATTTT.

This clonotype was counted between two and nine times. The chain joins TRBV12-3 or TRBV12-4 to TRBJ2-1; 10 bases match TRBD2. The CDR3 has 14 amino acids. The junction had 8 bases not matched to a gene; V was cut back by 6 bases and J by 9 bases. CDR3 DNA: TGTGCCAGCAGAACGACTAGCGGGTTCGTTGAGCAGTTCTTC. It translates to CASRTTSGFVEQFF.

This clonotype was found a few times. This rearrangement joins TRBV7-3 to TRBJ2-2; D uncertain. The CDR3 extends over 14 amino acids. V lost 5 bases and J lost 2, with 9 bases in between. Germline values: CDR1 SGHTA, CDR2 FQGTGA. The CDR3: CASSPGPNTGELFF. The CDR3 region has the DNA TGTGCCAGCAGCCCCGGACCCAACACCGGGGAGCTGTTTTTT.

The chain combines TRBV10-3 with TRBJ1-2; 10 bases line up with TRBD1. With V trimmed by 8 bases and J by 4 bases, 16 bases remained unmatched. The CDR3 consists of 17 residues. CDR1 and CDR2 (germline): ENHRY, SYGVKD. The DNA of the CDR3 is TGTGCCATCCACCCAGAAGAGACAGGGGGCCGTGTCTATGGCTACACCTTC. Translating it yields CAIHPEETGGRVYGYTF.

This clonotype showed up just a few times. The chain is built from TRBV19 and TRBJ2-1; D uncertain. Germline assignment: CDR1 LNHDA and CDR2 SQIVND (reference sequence). V lost 5 bases to trimming and J lost 5 bases, with 10 bases between them. The CDR3 consists of 13 residues. The CDR3 DNA is TGTGCCAGTAGTGGGGTTGGCGACAATGAGCAGTTCTTC. Protein sequence: CASSGVGDNEQFF.

In its sample, this clonotype was seen once. The chain links TRBV7-9 to TRBJ1-1; 7 bases fit TRBD1. The V segment lost 5 bases and the J segment 0 bases; nucleotides outside the gene matches: 6. Germline CDR1 reads SEHNR; CDR2 reads FQNEAQ (reference sequence). This CDR3 comprises 15 residues. CDR3 sequence reads: CASSKGGGLNTEAFF. The CDR3 nucleotides are TGTGCCAGCAGCAAAGGAGGGGGCCTGAACACTGAAGCTTTCTTT.

This sequence joins TRBV4-2 and TRBJ1-2, with D uncertain. Germline V gene lookup returns CDR1 LGHNA and CDR2 YNFKEQ. The CDR3 totals 15 residues. Deletions cut 1 base from V and 3 bases from J, with 12 bases between. The CDR3 nucleotides are TGTGCCAGCAGCCAAGCTGAGAAACGCTACTATGGCTACACCTTC. This codes for CASSQAEKRYYGYTF.

This clonotype appeared a single time. The chain carries TRBV5-6 and TRBJ2-7, with 7 bases that match TRBD1. The junction had 7 bases not matched to a gene; V was cut back by 4 bases and J by 3 bases. The germline gives CDR1 SGHDT, CDR2 YYEEEE. The CDR3 extends over 14 amino acids. CDR3 loop: CASSLVDRDYEQYF. Here the CDR3 DNA reads TGTGCCAGCAGCCTAGTCGACAGGGACTACGAGCAGTACTTC.

This clonotype was counted once. V usage is TRBV20-1 and J usage is TRBJ2-5, with 7 bases lining up with TRBD2. The length of the CDR3 is 15 residues. Trimming cost V 1 base and J 5 bases; bases outside gene matches: 10. CDR1 is DFQATT and CDR2 is SNEGSKA in the germline V gene (reference sequence). The CDR3 DNA sequence: TGCAGTGCTAGAGCTTGGGCTAGCGGCCAGGAGACCCAGTACTTC. It specifies CSARAWASGQETQYF.

The chain recombines TRBV2 with TRBJ2-1, with D perhaps TRBD2 (6 bases). CDR3 length: 15 residues. Between the trimmed V and J ends, which lost 6 bases and 0 bases, there was a span of 12 bases. Germline V gene lookup returns CDR1 SNHLY and CDR2 FYNNEI. The CDR3 DNA is TGTGCCAGCAGCGGAGCGGGCAGCTCCTACAATGAGCAGTTCTTC. It specifies CASSGAGSSYNEQFF.

This clonotype was seen only once. This chain uses TRBV24-1 with TRBJ2-2; D is unresolved. The CDR3 loop spans 14 amino acids. Trimming shortened V by 4 bases and J by 0 bases, and 5 bases separated the two germline ends. CDR1 and CDR2 from the germline V gene are KGHDR and SFDVKD. The CDR3 DNA is TGTGCCACCAGTGAGGGTTCGAACACCGGGGAGCTGTTTTTT. Its protein product is CATSEGSNTGELFF.

The genes are TRBV12-3 or TRBV12-4 and TRBJ2-2, with a tentative D call TRBD1 (5 bases). The V and J ends lost 6 bases and 1 base respectively, with 21 bases between them. The CDR3 extends over 18 amino acids. The DNA of the CDR3 is TGTGCCAGCAGCCCTCCTGGGATTTGGCAGGGGAACACCGGGGAGCTGTTTTTT. Protein: CASSPPGIWQGNTGELFF.

This clonotype was seen more than once but under ten times. The chain uses TRBV7-8 and TRBJ1-1, with 7 bases identical to TRBD1. This CDR3 has 17 amino acids. V was pared by 3 bases and J by 0 bases, with 10 bases of the junction left unmatched. Per the germline V gene, CDR1 is SGHVS and CDR2 is FQNEAQ. The CDR3 loop is CASSFTGQVLMNTEAFF. CDR3 DNA sequence: TGTGCCAGCAGCTTCACTGGACAGGTACTAATGAACACTGAAGCTTTCTTT.

V gene TRBV4-1 combines with J gene TRBJ2-6, with D possibly matching TRBD1 (6 bases). The V and J ends lost 0 bases and 1 base respectively, with 7 bases between them. Germline V gene sequence: CDR1 MGHRA, CDR2 YSYEKL. The CDR3 runs to 16 residues. CDR3 sequence (DNA): TGCGCCAGCAGCCAAGAGAGGGGGTCTGGGGCCAACGTCCTGACTTTC. Translation gives CASSQERGSGANVLTF.

A few counts support this clonotype. The chain is built from TRBV20-1 and TRBJ2-1; 7 bases are shared with TRBD2. Looked up from germline, CDR1 is DFQATT and CDR2 is SNEGSKA (reference sequence). The CDR3 totals 13 residues. J lost 1 base, V lost 4 bases, and 1 base had no gene match. The CDR3 nucleotides are TGCAGTGCTACCGGGGGGTCCTACAATGAGCAGTTCTTC. Residues: CSATGGSYNEQFF.

The chain is built from TRBV20-1 and TRBJ2-7; D may correspond to TRBD1 or TRBD2 (5 bases each). V lost 1 base to trimming and J lost 2 bases, with 9 bases between them. Germline V gene lookup returns CDR1 DFQATT and CDR2 SNEGSKA (reference sequence). The CDR3 consists of 13 residues. The CDR3 here is CSARAGATYEQYF. The CDR3 nucleotides read TGCAGTGCTAGAGCCGGGGCTACCTACGAGCAGTACTTC.

In DNA form, the CDR3 reads TGCAGTGCTAGAATAGCTGGGGGCTCCTATGGCTACACCTTC. The encoded protein is CSARIAGGSYGYTF. The chain has TRBV20-1 and TRBJ1-2; D might be TRBD1 (6 bases). V dropped 2 bases and J dropped 4 bases, with 14 bases sitting between them. Germline V gene lookup returns CDR1 DFQATT and CDR2 SNEGSKA (reference sequence). The CDR3 length is 14 residues.

The genes are TRBV4-1 and TRBJ1-1; 7 positions agree with TRBD1. CDR1 and CDR2 from the germline V gene are MGHRA and YSYEKL. With V trimmed by 3 bases and J by 3 bases, 22 bases remained unmatched. The length of the CDR3 is 20 residues. For the CDR3, the DNA is TGCGCCAGCAGCCATGGAGATGTGGCAGGGGGTAAAGGAGTGTACACTGAAGCTTTCTTT. It specifies CASSHGDVAGGKGVYTEAFF.

The V call is TRBV20-1, the J call TRBJ2-5, with 7 nucleotides matching TRBD2. CDR3 length: 18 residues. V lost 6 bases to trimming and J lost 5 bases; unmatched junction nucleotides: 24. Germline V lookup: CDR1 DFQATT, CDR2 SNEGSKA (reference sequence). In DNA form, the CDR3 reads TGCAGTGCCTCATCCCGGCCGGCTAGCGGAGCCCCGGGGGAGACCCAGTACTTC. This translates into CSASSRPASGAPGETQYF.